The subject of this entry is one TCR beta chain. The data are from a study of blood T cells in healthy people across ages. The CDR3 covers 16 residues. Germline V gene lookup returns CDR1 SGHAT and CDR2 FQDESV (reference sequence). The V segment lost 5 bases and the J segment 0 bases; nucleotides outside the gene matches: 5. No fewer than 5.5 micrograms of total RNA were isolated from every sample. It was with a sample-barcoded 5' primer and a J-beta primer mix that a second PCR of roughly 7 to 12 cycles was run. TCRdb re-analysed the 5' RACE reads in MiXCR, keeping a single row per CDR3 protein. The sample gives about 750,000 distinct CDR3 sequences, approximately 55% of which show up once; approximately 40% is in the top ten.

The chain has TRBV11-1 and TRBJ2-5; 11 positions match TRBD2. The clonotype comes from a man at least 80 years old in good health. The sample consisted of blood. CDR3 nucleotides: TGTGCCAGCAGCCAACGACTAGCGGGGAACCAAGAGACCCAGTACTTC. Residues: CASSQRLAGNQETQYF.